The 17 T cell receptor beta chains in this list originate from one sample, sequenced in a study of cytomegalovirus exposure and HLA in healthy donors. Vbeta (60) and Jbeta (13) primers were used in the PCR. Clones were read by immunoSEQ multiplex PCR, and TCRdb kept only the in-frame ones, dropping some. There are some 63,000 clones in the sample; 80% occur only once, and 3.5% to 4% lies in the top ten. Input material: PBMCs. These receptors were taken from a woman between 40 and 50 years old in good health and CMV-seronegative.

CDR3 loop: CASSSAGQGAGSTEAFF. The CDR3 nucleotides read TGTGCCAGCAGTTCCGCCGGCCAGGGGGCAGGGAGCACTGAAGCTTTCTTT. The rearrangement uses TRBV28 and TRBJ1-1; TRBD1 matches at 8 bases. Germline-derived CDR1 and CDR2 are MDHEN and SYDVKM. J gave up 4 bases and V 4 bases, and 14 bases lay outside the gene matches. The CDR3 length is 17 residues.

CDR3 coding DNA: TGTGCCATCAGCGGGTCGGAAAGCACAGATACGCAGTATTTT. Translated: CAISGSESTDTQYF. The chain links TRBV10-3 to TRBJ2-3, with D hard to call. Germline V gene sequence: CDR1 ENHRY, CDR2 SYGVKD. Trimming took 6 bases from V and 0 from J, leaving 10 bases between them. CDR3 length equals 14 residues.

This chain links TRBV7-6 with TRBJ2-1; 13 nucleotides line up with TRBD2. Germline lookup yields CDR1 SGHVS and CDR2 FNYEAQ. This CDR3 contains 18 residues. The V gene end was trimmed by 5 bases and the J gene end by 0 bases; junction bases not matched to a gene: 7. CDR3 sequence (DNA): TGTGCCAGCAGCCAGGGACTAGCGGGAACCCGCTCCTACAATGAGCAGTTCTTC. Protein sequence: CASSQGLAGTRSYNEQFF. Supplemented by reference TRBV7-6 and TRBJ2-1, the full variable domain reads GAGVSQSPRYKVTKRGQDVALRCDPISGHVSLYWYRQALGQGPEFLTYFNYEAQQDKSGLPNDRFSAERPEGSISTLTIQRTEQRDSAMYRCASSQGLAGTRSYNEQFFGPGTRLTVL.

CDR3 DNA sequence: TGTGCCAGCAGTACCAGGACAGGGGTCAACCAGCCCCAGCATTTT. It codes for CASSTRTGVNQPQHF. The chain uses TRBV28 and TRBJ1-5, with 9 bases lining up with TRBD1. V was clipped by 5 bases and J by 7 bases; unmatched bases: 9. The CDR3 extends over 15 amino acids. Germline-derived CDR1 and CDR2 are MDHEN and SYDVKM.

This clone has more than one count but fewer than ten. The chain joins TRBV2 to TRBJ2-5, with 16 bases aligning to TRBD2. CDR3 length: 16 amino acids. Germline assignment: CDR1 SNHLY and CDR2 FYNNEI. V trimming: 5 bases; J trimming: 4 bases; junction bases outside the gene matches: 4. CDR3 in DNA: TGTGCCAGCAGTCCCGGGACTAGCGGGAGGGGAGAGACCCAGTACTTC. Its protein is CASSPGTSGRGETQYF. The entire variable domain, with the rest obtained from reference TRBV2 and TRBJ2-5, is as follows: EPEVTQTPSHQVTQMGQEVILRCVPISNHLYFYWYRQILGQKVEFLVSFYNNEISEKSEIFDDQFSVERPDGSNFTLKIRSTKLEDSAMYFCASSPGTSGRGETQYFGPGTRLLVL.

V is TRBV7-9 and J is TRBJ2-5, with 8 bases aligning to TRBD1. This CDR3 spans 14 amino acids. CDR1 is SEHNR, CDR2 FQNEAQ, per germline (reference sequence). The trim removed 5 bases at V and 5 bases at J, leaving 7 bases unmatched. The CDR3 region has the DNA TGTGCCAGCAGCCAACAGGGGGGAGGCGAGACCCAGTACTTC. The encoded protein is CASSQQGGGETQYF.

In its sample, this clone was seen a few times. The chain uses TRBV6-1 and TRBJ2-7, with a tentative D call TRBD1 (5 bases). The V gene lost 6 bases and the J gene lost 1 base, with 16 bases spanning the gap. The CDR3 sequence is 15 residues long. Germline V CDR1 and CDR2: MNHNS, SASEGT. The CDR3 sequence: CASRGPNRISYEQYF. CDR3 nucleotide sequence: TGTGCCAGCAGGGGCCCGAACAGGATTTCCTACGAGCAGTACTTC.

The V and J genes are TRBV4-1 and TRBJ2-7; TRBD2 aligns across 14 bases. This CDR3 spans 15 amino acids. V lost 3 bases and J lost 5; bases outside the gene matches: 3. Germline-derived CDR1 and CDR2 are MGHRA and YSYEKL. In DNA form, the CDR3 reads TGCGCCAGCAGCCAGGGACTAGCGGGAGCCAACGAGCAGTACTTC. Translated: CASSQGLAGANEQYF.

Written as DNA, the CDR3 is TGTGCCAGCAGCATTAGCGGGAGGGCGGACAATGAGCAGTTCTTC. It yields the protein CASSISGRADNEQFF. The chain uses TRBV13 and TRBJ2-1, with 11 bases fitting TRBD2. In germline, CDR1 is PRHDT, CDR2 FYEKMQ (reference sequence). The CDR3 sequence is 15 residues long. J was trimmed by 5 bases and V by 5 bases; bases with no gene match: 5.

The chain carries TRBV13 and TRBJ2-5, with 9 bases aligning to TRBD2. The V gene's germline CDR1 is PRHDT and CDR2 FYEKMQ (reference sequence). With 2 bases clipped from V and 5 bases from J, the junction kept 9 bases outside the gene matches. The CDR3 loop spans 16 amino acids. The CDR3 here is CASSLRGRASVETQYF. In nucleotides, the CDR3 is TGTGCCAGCAGCTTACGCGGGAGGGCCTCTGTGGAGACCCAGTACTTC.

The V call is TRBV7-8, the J call TRBJ2-7, with TRBD1 identical over 12 bases. The CDR3 runs to 14 residues. The junction had 5 bases not matched to a gene; V was cut back by 5 bases and J by 6 bases. The V gene's germline CDR1 is SGHVS and CDR2 FQNEAQ. Here the CDR3 DNA reads TGTGCCAGCAGCCACCGGGACAGGGGGCTCGAGCAGTACTTC. It is translated as CASSHRDRGLEQYF.

This chain links TRBV27 with TRBJ2-3, with 9 bases fitting TRBD2. The J segment lost 2 bases and the V segment lost 5 bases, leaving 8 bases of the junction unmatched. Germline V lookup: CDR1 MNHEY, CDR2 SMNVEV (reference sequence). This CDR3 spans 16 amino acids. The DNA for the CDR3 is TGTGCCAGCAGTACAAATAGCGGGAGAGACACAGATACGCAGTATTTT. Its translation: CASSTNSGRDTDTQYF.

The rearrangement links TRBV4-3 to TRBJ2-3, with D maybe TRBD2 (6 bases). CDR3 size: 14 residues. Germline loops: CDR1 LGHNA, CDR2 YSLEER. Trimming left V 4 bases short and J 4 bases short, with 12 bases between. In nucleotides, the CDR3 is TGCGCCAGCAGCCCCGGACTATATTCAGATACGCAGTATTTT. Its translation: CASSPGLYSDTQYF.

This clone came up a few times. The V and J genes are TRBV10-3 and TRBJ2-5, with 15 nucleotides matching TRBD2. This CDR3 comprises 17 residues. V was clipped by 3 bases and J by 1 base; unmatched bases: 3. Germline V lookup: CDR1 ENHRY, CDR2 SYGVKD. The CDR3 region has the DNA TGTGCCATCAGTGAAGGACTAGCGGGAGGGCCCCAAGAGACCCAGTACTTC. It is translated as CAISEGLAGGPQETQYF.

V and J are TRBV9 and TRBJ2-3; TRBD2 agrees at 7 bases. This CDR3 is built from 15 residues. CDR1 SGDLS and CDR2 YYNGEE come from the germline V gene. V was pared by 3 bases and J by 2 bases, with 6 bases of the junction left unmatched. The CDR3 loop reads CASSGTGTTTDTQYF. In DNA, the CDR3 is TGTGCCAGCAGCGGTACCGGGACTACCACAGATACGCAGTATTTT.

The chain has TRBV6-6 and TRBJ1-2; 7 bases align to TRBD1. V shed 8 bases, J shed 4 bases, and the junction held 4 bases outside the gene matches. The CDR3 has 12 residues. Germline V lookup: CDR1 MNHNY, CDR2 SVGAGI (reference sequence). Here the CDR3 DNA reads TGTGCCAGCGAATGGACAGGCTATGGCTACACCTTC. Encoded protein: CASEWTGYGYTF.

V gene TRBV29-1 combines with J gene TRBJ2-3; 7 bases match TRBD1. Germline V gives CDR1 SQVTM, CDR2 ANQGSEA. The length of the CDR3 is 14 residues. Trimming removed 8 bases from V and 0 bases from J; junction bases left unmatched: 8. The CDR3, as DNA: TGCAGCTCCAAACAGGGGAGAAGCACAGATACGCAGTATTTT. Its protein product is CSSKQGRSTDTQYF.